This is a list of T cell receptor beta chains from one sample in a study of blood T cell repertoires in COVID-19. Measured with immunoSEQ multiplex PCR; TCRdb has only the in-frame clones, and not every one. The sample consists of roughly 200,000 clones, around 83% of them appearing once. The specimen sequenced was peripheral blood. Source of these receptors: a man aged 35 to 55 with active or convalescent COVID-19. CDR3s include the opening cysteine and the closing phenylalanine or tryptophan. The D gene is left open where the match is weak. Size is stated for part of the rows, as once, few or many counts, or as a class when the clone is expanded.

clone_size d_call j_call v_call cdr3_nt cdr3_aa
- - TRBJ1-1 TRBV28 TGTGCCAGCAATTCCGCTTGGAGGGGGAACACTGAAGCTTTCTTT CASNSAWRGNTEAFF
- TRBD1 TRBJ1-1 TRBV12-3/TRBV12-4 TGTGCCAGCAGTTTCCAGGGGGGCACTGAAGCTTTCTTT CASSFQGGTEAFF
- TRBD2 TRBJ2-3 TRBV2 TGTGCCAGCAGTGTTAGGGCGGGGGGTCTAGATACGCAGTATTTT CASSVRAGGLDTQYF
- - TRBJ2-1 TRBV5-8 TGTGCCAGCAGCACGGAGCTTCAGCAGTTCTTC CASSTELQQFF
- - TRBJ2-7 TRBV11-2 TGTGCCAGCAGCGACGGACATGGGCAACGGCAGTACTTC CASSDGHGQRQYF
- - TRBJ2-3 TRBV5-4 TGTGCCAGCAGCGCAAAACTAGATAACACAGATACGCAGTATTTT CASSAKLDNTDTQYF
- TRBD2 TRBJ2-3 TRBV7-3 TGTGCCAGCAGCTCAAGCGGGGGGGCAGCAGATACGCAGTATTTT CASSSSGGAADTQYF
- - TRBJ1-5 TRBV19 TGTGCCAGTAGTATTTTCGAGTCCCAGCATTTT CASSIFESQHF
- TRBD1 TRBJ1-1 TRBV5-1 TGCGCCAGCAGCCTAGGTCCGGGACAGAGGACTGAAGCTTTCTTT CASSLGPGQRTEAFF
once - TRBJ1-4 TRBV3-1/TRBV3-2 TGTGCCAGCAGCCAAGGAGATCCGGGAAAACTGTTTTTT CASSQGDPGKLFF
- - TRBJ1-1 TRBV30 TGTGCCTGGAAAGTTAAGGCGGGGATAAACACTGAAGCTTTCTTT CAWKVKAGINTEAFF
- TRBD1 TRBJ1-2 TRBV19 TGTGCCAGTAGTCGCTCCGGACAGGGCTATGGCTACACCTTC CASSRSGQGYGYTF
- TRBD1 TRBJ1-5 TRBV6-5 TGTGCCAGCAGATCGGGACAGCATAGCAATCAGCCCCAGCATTTT CASRSGQHSNQPQHF
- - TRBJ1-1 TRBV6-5 TGTGCCAGCAGTAATTTAGCGAACACTGAAGCTTTCTTT CASSNLANTEAFF
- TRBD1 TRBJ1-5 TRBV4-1 TGCGCCAGCAGCCAAGAGGGGACAGGGTGGCAGCCCCAGCATTTT CASSQEGTGWQPQHF
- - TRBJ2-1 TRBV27 TGTGCCAGCAGCCCCGAGGGCGAGTCCTACAATGAGCAGTTCTTC CASSPEGESYNEQFF
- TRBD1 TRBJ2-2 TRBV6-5 TGTGCCAGCAGTTCCACAGGGGGGAACACCGGGGAGCTGTTTTTT CASSSTGGNTGELFF
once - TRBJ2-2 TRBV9 TGTGCCAGCAGCGTCGGGGACACCGGGGAGCTGTTTTTT CASSVGDTGELFF
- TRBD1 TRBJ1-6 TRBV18 TGTGCCAGCTCACGGGGACAGGGAAATTCACCCCTCCACTTT CASSRGQGNSPLHF
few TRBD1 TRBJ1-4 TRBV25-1 TGTGCCAGCAGTGGACAGGGGGCGAGTTTTCCAGCTAATGAAAAACTGTTTTTT CASSGQGASFPANEKLFF
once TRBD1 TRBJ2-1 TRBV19 TGTGCCAGTAGTACGACAGGGCAAGGTAATGAGCAGTTCTTC CASSTTGQGNEQFF
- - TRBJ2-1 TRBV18 TGTGCCAGCTCACCACGGGGGGACAATGAGCAGTTCTTC CASSPRGDNEQFF
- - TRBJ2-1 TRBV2 TGTGCCAGCAGGCGACTAGTGGATGAGCAGTTCTTC CASRRLVDEQFF
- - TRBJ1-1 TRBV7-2 TGTGCCAGCAGCTCACCCCCCCCGCGGGGACTAAAGACTGAAGCTTTCTTT CASSSPPPRGLKTEAFF
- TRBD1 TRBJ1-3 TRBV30 TGTGCCTGGAGTGCAGGGACAGTGAGAAACACCATATATTTT CAWSAGTVRNTIYF
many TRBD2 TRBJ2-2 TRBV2 TGTGCCAGCTCCAGGGAGGGGTACGGGGAGCTGTTTTTT CASSREGYGELFF
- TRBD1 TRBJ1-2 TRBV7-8 TGTGCCAGCAGCTTAGTGAGAGGACAGGGATATGGCTACACCTTC CASSLVRGQGYGYTF
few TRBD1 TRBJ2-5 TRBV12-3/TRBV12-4 TGTGCCAGCAGCTGGGACAGGGGAGGGACCCAGTACTTC CASSWDRGGTQYF
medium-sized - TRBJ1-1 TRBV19 TGTGCCAGTAGCTCGCAGGGGAACACTGAAGCTTTCTTT CASSSQGNTEAFF
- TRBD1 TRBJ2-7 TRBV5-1 TGCGCCAGCAGCCCAGGGGGACAGGGATCATACGAGCAGTACTTC CASSPGGQGSYEQYF
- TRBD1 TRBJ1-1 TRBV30 TGTGCCTGGGAAGGGGGCGTAGGCACTGAAGCTTTCTTT CAWEGGVGTEAFF
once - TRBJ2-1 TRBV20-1 TGCAGTGCTAGTGTTAGTGGGGGGTACAATGAGCAGTTCTTC CSASVSGGYNEQFF
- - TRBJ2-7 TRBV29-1 TGCAGCGTTGATACCGGGGGTGGTTACGAGCAGTACTTC CSVDTGGGYEQYF
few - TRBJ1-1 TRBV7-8 TGTGCCAGCAGCTTCAGGGGTTCTGAAGCTTTCTTT CASSFRGSEAFF
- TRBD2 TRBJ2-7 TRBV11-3 TGTGCCAGCAGCTTAGTGGGCGGGAGCACCTACGAGCAGTACTTC CASSLVGGSTYEQYF
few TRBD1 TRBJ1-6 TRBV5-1 TGCGCCAGCAGCTCCGGACAGGGTGGACCCTATAATTCACCCCTCCACTTT CASSSGQGGPYNSPLHF
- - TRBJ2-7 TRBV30 TGTGCCTGGAGTGTACCCGGACTCGAGCAGTACTTC CAWSVPGLEQYF
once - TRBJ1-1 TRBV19 TGTGCCAGTAGTATCGACGTCCCCCGGAGCGGTGAAGCTTTCTTT CASSIDVPRSGEAFF
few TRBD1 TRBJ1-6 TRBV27 TGTGCCAGCAGTCCGACAGGGGGAGGCTATAATTCACCCCTCCACTTT CASSPTGGGYNSPLHF
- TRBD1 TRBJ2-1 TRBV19 TGTGCCAGTAGAAGGACAGGGAGCGATGAGCAGTTCTTC CASRRTGSDEQFF
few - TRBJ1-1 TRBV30 TGTGCCTGGAGTCGGGGGGTGACGAACACTGAAGCTTTCTTT CAWSRGVTNTEAFF